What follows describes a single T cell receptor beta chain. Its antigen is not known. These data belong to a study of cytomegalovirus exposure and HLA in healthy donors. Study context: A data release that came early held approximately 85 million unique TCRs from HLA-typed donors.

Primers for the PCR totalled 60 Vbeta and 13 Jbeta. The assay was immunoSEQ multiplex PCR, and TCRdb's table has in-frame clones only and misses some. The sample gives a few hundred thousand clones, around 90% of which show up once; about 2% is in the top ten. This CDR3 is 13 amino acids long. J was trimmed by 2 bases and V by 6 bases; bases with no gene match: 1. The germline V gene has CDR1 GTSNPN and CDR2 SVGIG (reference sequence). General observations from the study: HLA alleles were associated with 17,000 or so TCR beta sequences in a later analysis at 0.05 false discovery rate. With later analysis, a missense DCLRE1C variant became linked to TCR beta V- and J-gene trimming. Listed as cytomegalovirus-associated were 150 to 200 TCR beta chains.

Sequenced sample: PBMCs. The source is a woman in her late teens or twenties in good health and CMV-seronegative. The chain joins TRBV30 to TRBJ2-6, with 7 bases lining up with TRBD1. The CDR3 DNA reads TGTGCCTGCGACAGGGCTGGGGCCAACGTCCTGACTTTC. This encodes CACDRAGANVLTF.